The clone carrying this T cell receptor (beta chain) was counted many times. Antigen unknown. These data originate in a study of T cells in Graves' hyperthyroidism and ophthalmopathy. Study-level findings and limits: Model predictions of ophthalmopathy came a median around 6.5 months before onset. Ophthalmopathy stood apart from stable hyperthyroidism in a 13 V-J model.

The TCR beta CDR3 regions underwent amplification using RNA transcripts as the source. A set of HTBI primers served as the primers for a first-round RT-PCR of the TCR CDR3. TCRdb redid the calling of the multiplex PCR reads with MiXCR, one entry per CDR3 protein. Of about 200,000 distinct CDR3 sequences in the sample, roughly 17% were seen once. The CDR3 covers 13 residues. The V gene's germline CDR1 is DFQATT and CDR2 SNEGSKA (reference sequence). The V and J ends lost 0 bases and 6 bases respectively, with 9 bases between them. Newly diagnosed patients aged 18 to 65 had hyperthyroidism of under 2 months' duration.

The receptor was derived from a woman between 50 and 59 years old with Graves' hyperthyroidism. Input material: blood. The chain combines TRBV20-1 with TRBJ2-1; D is undetermined. This CDR3 reads CSARDTVSNEQFF. CDR3 DNA: TGCAGTGCTAGAGATACAGTGAGCAATGAGCAGTTCTTC.